This T cell receptor beta chain was profiled in a study of blood T cell repertoires in COVID-19. Authors' methods: Scientists estimated how many nucleated cells there were by amplifying reference gene primers. TCRdb's copy holds only in-frame clones and misses some; the assay was immunoSEQ multiplex PCR. D and trimming come from the DNA, and the V and J calls and clone size come from that table. The table has about 240,000 clones, around 88% seen once; the top ten hold 3% to 3.5%. The sequence derives from a woman aged 25 to 45 who had recovered from COVID-19. The sample comprised peripheral blood.

The CDR3 sequence: CAWGQDRSGGYTF. The DNA for the CDR3 is TGTGCCTGGGGCCAGGACAGGTCGGGCGGCTACACCTTC. This chain connects TRBV30 to TRBJ1-2, with 7 bases that match TRBD1. Germline CDR1 is GTSNPN and CDR2 is SVGIG (reference sequence). After removal of 5 bases from V and 8 bases from J, the junction contained 11 bases not matched to a gene. This CDR3 contains 13 residues.